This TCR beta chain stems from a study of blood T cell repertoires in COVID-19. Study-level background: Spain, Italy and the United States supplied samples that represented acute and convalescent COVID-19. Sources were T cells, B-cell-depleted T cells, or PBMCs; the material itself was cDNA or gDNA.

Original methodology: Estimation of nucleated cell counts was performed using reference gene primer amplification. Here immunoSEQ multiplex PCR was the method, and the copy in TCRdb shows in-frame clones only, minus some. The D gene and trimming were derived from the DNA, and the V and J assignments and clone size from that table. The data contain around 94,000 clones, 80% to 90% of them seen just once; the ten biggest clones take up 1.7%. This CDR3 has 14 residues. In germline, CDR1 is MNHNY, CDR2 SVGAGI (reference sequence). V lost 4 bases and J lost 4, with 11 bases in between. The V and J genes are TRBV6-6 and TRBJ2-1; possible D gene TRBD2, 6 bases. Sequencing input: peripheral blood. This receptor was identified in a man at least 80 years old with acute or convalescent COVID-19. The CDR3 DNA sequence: TGTGCCAGCAGTTCGGAGGGCCCGTACAATGAGCAGTTCTTC. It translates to CASSSEGPYNEQFF.